This TCR beta chain was obtained from a study of cytomegalovirus exposure and HLA in healthy donors. Amplification used 60 Vbeta primers and 13 Jbeta primers. Repertoires were generated with immunoSEQ multiplex PCR, while TCRdb's copy carries only in-frame clones and drops some. Among fewer than 250,000 clones, around 80% were seen once, and the ten largest hold about 6.4%. General study results and limits: The dataset shows that most TCR sequences were rare, while some public TCRs occurred in many donors.

As to this clone: What it binds is unknown.

The sequencing input was PBMCs. The receptor comes from a man aged 35-49 years in good health and CMV-seropositive.

This CDR3 is CASSIDRRGRDTEAFF. DNA of the CDR3: TGTGCCAGTAGTATAGATCGGAGGGGGCGCGACACTGAAGCTTTCTTT. The genes are TRBV19 and TRBJ1-1; 7 bases line up with TRBD1. V shed 0 bases and J 3 bases; nucleotides not matched to a gene: 7. CDR1 and CDR2 from the germline V gene are LNHDA and SQIVND (reference sequence). The CDR3 has 16 residues. The whole variable domain, filled in from reference TRBV19 and TRBJ1-1, reads DGGITQSPKYLFRKEGQNVTLSCEQNLNHDAMYWYRQDPGQGLRLIYYSQIVNDFQKGDIAEGYSVSREKKESFPLTVTSAQKNPTAFYLCASSIDRRGRDTEAFFGQGTRLTVV.